The 27 T cell receptor beta chains below all came from one sample that was sequenced in a study of blood T cell repertoires in COVID-19. Sequencing used immunoSEQ multiplex PCR; TCRdb keeps in-frame clones, though not all of them. Among approximately 56,000 clones listed, roughly 80% were seen once. Sequenced input: peripheral blood. The receptor set was obtained from a woman of 80 years or more with acute or convalescent COVID-19.

This chain's CDR3 is CASSSLSSSSGANVLTF. The CDR3 region has the DNA TGTGCCAGCAGCTCACTTTCGTCTAGCTCTGGGGCCAACGTCCTGACTTTC. This rearrangement joins TRBV13 to TRBJ2-6; D unresolved. This CDR3 comprises 17 residues. The germline V gene encodes CDR1 PRHDT and CDR2 FYEKMQ (reference sequence). Deletions cut 4 bases from V and 0 bases from J, with 13 bases between.

The CDR3 protein is CASRRQGGTEAFF. The DNA of the CDR3 is TGTGCCAGCAGAAGACAGGGCGGGACTGAAGCTTTCTTT. This rearrangement joins TRBV3-1 (or the pseudogene TRBV3-2) to TRBJ1-1; TRBD1 matches 7 bases. V shed 6 bases, J shed 5 bases, and the junction held 6 bases outside the gene matches. Germline V gene data show CDR1 as LGHDT and CDR2 as YNNKEL (reference sequence). The CDR3 consists of 13 residues.

The CDR3 DNA reads TGTGCCAGCAGTAAAGACAGGGGTGAAAAACTGTTTTTT. Its protein is CASSKDRGEKLFF. J is TRBJ1-4 and V is TRBV2; 8 bases are a match to TRBD1. The germline V gene has CDR1 SNHLY and CDR2 FYNNEI. The CDR3 totals 13 residues. J was trimmed by 7 bases and V by 5 bases; bases with no gene match: 3.

This rearrangement joins TRBV5-1 to TRBJ2-3, with TRBD2 matching 9 bases. V trimming: 5 bases; J trimming: 3 bases; junction bases outside the gene matches: 10. CDR3 length: 16 amino acids. Looked up from germline, CDR1 is SGHRS and CDR2 is YFSETQ. CDR3 residues: CASRRLAELTTDTQYF. The DNA of the CDR3 is TGCGCCAGCAGAAGACTAGCGGAACTCACGACAGATACGCAGTATTTT.

V gene TRBV5-5 combines with J gene TRBJ2-7; 7 bases match TRBD2. This CDR3 is built from 14 residues. The J segment lost 1 base and the V segment lost 0 bases, leaving 1 base of the junction unmatched. Germline CDR1 SGHKS, CDR2 YYEKEE (reference sequence). CDR3 nucleotides: TGTGCCAGCAGCTTGGAGGGAGGGTCCTACGAGCAGTACTTC. The encoded protein is CASSLEGGSYEQYF.

The sample holds one count of this clone. The J gene is TRBJ1-3, the V gene TRBV13; 7 positions agree with TRBD1. The CDR3 totals 15 residues. Germline V lookup: CDR1 PRHDT, CDR2 FYEKMQ (reference sequence). After removal of 5 bases from V and 3 bases from J, the junction contained 7 bases not matched to a gene. CDR3 coding DNA: TGTGCCAGCAGCGTCCGGGACAGACTTGGAAACACCATATATTTT. This encodes CASSVRDRLGNTIYF.

This clone was observed a few times. The chain links TRBV4-1 to TRBJ2-5; possibly TRBD2 for D (5 bases). This CDR3 has 15 residues. In germline, CDR1 is MGHRA, CDR2 YSYEKL. V gave up 0 bases and J gave up 7 bases, with 15 bases separating them. The CDR3 region is CASSQDSPSFGTQYF. In DNA form, the CDR3 reads TGCGCCAGCAGCCAAGATAGCCCTAGCTTTGGGACCCAGTACTTC.

This CDR3 reads CASSLNGAYEQYF. DNA for the CDR3: TGCGCCAGCAGCTTGAACGGAGCCTACGAGCAGTACTTC. The chain links TRBV5-1 to TRBJ2-7; the D is unclear. Germline CDR1 and CDR2: SGHRS and YFSETQ. Trimming removed 1 base from V and 2 bases from J, with 7 bases in between. CDR3 length: 13 amino acids.

The V gene is TRBV6-5, the J gene TRBJ1-1, with D unresolved. V lost 5 bases to trimming and J lost 5 bases, with 12 bases between them. The germline gives CDR1 MNHEY, CDR2 SVGAGI. The CDR3 contains 13 residues. This chain's CDR3 is CASSLEPGTEAFF. In nucleotides, the CDR3 is TGTGCCAGCAGTCTCGAACCGGGGACTGAAGCTTTCTTT.

The rearrangement joins TRBV11-3 to TRBJ2-1, with no clear D. Germline V gene data show CDR1 as SGHNT and CDR2 as YENEEA. The germline V and J ends were trimmed by 0 bases and 7 bases, with 7 bases remaining between them. This CDR3 has 13 amino acids. The CDR3 sequence: CASSLDRANEQFF. DNA of the CDR3: TGTGCCAGCAGCTTAGATCGAGCGAATGAGCAGTTCTTC.

V usage is TRBV5-1 and J usage is TRBJ1-6; D is perhaps TRBD1 (6 bases). The ends were cut back, 0 bases at V and 9 bases at J, with 13 bases in the middle. The CDR3 loop spans 15 amino acids. The germline V gene has CDR1 SGHRS and CDR2 YFSETQ. Here the CDR3 DNA reads TGCGCCAGCAGCTTGGAATTAGGGGGGGTTTCACCCCTCCACTTT. It translates to CASSLELGGVSPLHF.

The genes are TRBV2 and TRBJ1-3, with 8 bases identical to TRBD1. The CDR3 consists of 14 residues. The V gene end was trimmed by 8 bases and the J gene end by 3 bases; junction bases not matched to a gene: 6. The V gene's germline CDR1 is SNHLY and CDR2 FYNNEI. The DNA for the CDR3 is TGTGCCAGCGCCCGTACAGGGGGTGGAAACACCATATATTTT. Residues: CASARTGGGNTIYF.

The chain has TRBV6-6 and TRBJ1-2, with 9 bases that match TRBD1. The length of the CDR3 is 15 residues. Germline trimming cut 5 bases from V and 2 bases from J; bases unmatched to any gene: 6. Germline loops: CDR1 MNHNY, CDR2 SVGAGI (reference sequence). This CDR3 is CASSPGQGRNYGYTF. CDR3 DNA sequence: TGTGCCAGCAGTCCCGGACAGGGGAGGAACTATGGCTACACCTTC.

The chain links TRBV7-2 to TRBJ1-5; no definite D call. Trimming left V 5 bases short and J 7 bases short, with 12 bases between. CDR1 is SGHTA, CDR2 FQGNSA, per germline. CDR3 size: 13 residues. The DNA for the CDR3 is TGTGCCAGCAGCCCAACTACACGGCAGCCCCAGCATTTT. Translating gives CASSPTTRQPQHF.

The rearrangement links TRBV11-2 to TRBJ2-7; possibly TRBD1 for D (6 bases). The CDR3 length is 15 residues. Germline CDR1 and CDR2: SGHAT and FQNNGV. Trimming stripped 4 bases from V and 3 bases from J, with 16 bases between. The CDR3 loop is CASSSTHGRGYEQYF. CDR3 coding DNA: TGTGCCAGCAGCTCGACCCATGGCAGGGGCTACGAGCAGTACTTC.

The CDR3 region is CASSVGGDRGRLGYTF. The CDR3 coding sequence is TGTGCCAGTAGTGTTGGGGGCGACAGGGGGCGATTAGGCTACACCTTC. The V and J genes are TRBV19 and TRBJ1-2, with 10 bases fitting TRBD1. The CDR3 covers 16 residues. J lost 8 bases, V lost 5 bases, and 14 bases had no gene match. Looked up from germline, CDR1 is LNHDA and CDR2 is SQIVND (reference sequence).

This rearrangement joins TRBV6-1 to TRBJ1-4; TRBD1 matches 12 bases. The CDR3 extends over 16 amino acids. V lost 4 bases and J lost 7; bases outside the gene matches: 7. The germline CDR1 and CDR2 sequences are MNHNS and SASEGT. The CDR3 DNA sequence: TGTGCCAGCAGTGGAGGAGGGACAGGGGGCAGTGAAAAACTGTTTTTT. The encoded protein is CASSGGGTGGSEKLFF.

The J gene is TRBJ1-2, the V gene TRBV21-1. TRBV21-1 is a known pseudogene. This CDR3 is built from 17 residues. CDR3 bases: TGTGCCAGCAGAAACTTCCGGGAGGAAGCCCCGGACTATGGCTACACCTTC. Translating it yields CASRNFREEAPDYGYTF.

V and J are TRBV5-1 and TRBJ1-1; D gene uncertain. This CDR3 has 14 residues. Germline CDR1 is SGHRS and CDR2 is YFSETQ. V gave up 4 bases and J gave up 2 bases, with 12 bases separating them. CDR3 DNA: TGCGCCAGCAGCCGGTTAGACACTAACACTGAAGCTTTCTTT. It translates to CASSRLDTNTEAFF.

The chain combines TRBV3-1 (or the pseudogene TRBV3-2) with TRBJ2-3; a possible D gene is TRBD1 (6 bases). Between the trimmed V and J ends, which lost 6 bases and 6 bases, there was a span of 13 bases. Germline values: CDR1 LGHDT, CDR2 YNNKEL (reference sequence). There are 13 residues in the CDR3. CDR3 in amino acids: CASRAGGGDTQYF. As DNA, the CDR3 is TGTGCCAGCAGGGCTGGGGGCGGGGATACGCAGTATTTT.

This rearrangement joins TRBV7-2 to TRBJ2-2; TRBD2 aligns across 9 bases. The CDR3 is 15 residues long. Germline V lookup: CDR1 SGHTA, CDR2 FQGNSA. With V trimmed by 1 base and J by 6 bases, 3 bases remained unmatched. The CDR3 is CASSLGLADAGELFF. The CDR3 DNA reads as TGTGCCAGCAGCTTAGGACTAGCGGATGCCGGGGAGCTGTTTTTT.

This clone turned up a few times. CDR3 DNA sequence: TGTGCCAGTAGTATTACTAGCGGCTACACCTTC. Encoded protein: CASSITSGYTF. This rearrangement joins TRBV19 to TRBJ1-2, with D hard to call. Germline lookup yields CDR1 LNHDA and CDR2 SQIVND (reference sequence). Trimming pared 3 bases from V and 8 bases from J, leaving 7 bases between. This CDR3 is built from 11 residues.

The chain is built from TRBV2 and TRBJ1-2; possibly TRBD1 for D (6 bases). This CDR3 has 14 residues. The germline gives CDR1 SNHLY, CDR2 FYNNEI. V was trimmed by 2 bases and J by 7 bases, leaving 14 bases between them. The CDR3 DNA reads TGTGCCAGCAGTGAACGTAAGACAGGAAGTGGCTACACCTTC. Residues: CASSERKTGSGYTF.

The rearrangement joins TRBV2 to TRBJ1-3; the D gene is possibly TRBD1 (5 bases). This CDR3 region has 14 residues. Germline loops: CDR1 SNHLY, CDR2 FYNNEI. V gave up 2 bases and J gave up 2 bases, with 7 bases separating them. The CDR3 spells CASSEQGAGNTIYF. The CDR3 coding sequence is TGTGCCAGCAGTGAACAGGGTGCTGGAAACACCATATATTTT.

This clone showed up just once. The genes are TRBV30 and TRBJ1-4, with TRBD1 matching 8 bases. The CDR3 is made up of 13 amino acids. Germline V gene sequence: CDR1 GTSNPN, CDR2 SVGIG (reference sequence). The junction had 3 bases not matched to a gene; V was cut back by 1 base and J by 8 bases. CDR3 sequence: CAWSGPGGEKLFF. The DNA of the CDR3 is TGTGCCTGGAGTGGTCCAGGGGGCGAAAAACTGTTTTTT.

This chain links TRBV11-3 with TRBJ2-7; the match to TRBD1 covers 11 bases. CDR1 is SGHNT and CDR2 is YENEEA in the germline V gene. Unmatched junction bases numbered 7, after V lost 5 bases and J lost 4 bases. The CDR3 is made up of 15 amino acids. The CDR3 region has the DNA TGTGCCAGCAGCCCCCGGGACAGGGGGGGGTACGAGCAGTACTTC. Its protein product is CASSPRDRGGYEQYF.

V gene TRBV6-5 combines with J gene TRBJ1-6; D is perhaps TRBD1 (6 bases). The V and J ends lost 11 bases and 10 bases respectively, with 18 bases between them. The CDR3 length is 13 residues. Germline-derived CDR1 and CDR2 are MNHEY and SVGAGI. The CDR3 nucleotides are TGTGCCGGGGCACAGGGAATGGGCTCACCCCTCCACTTT. Protein product: CAGAQGMGSPLHF.